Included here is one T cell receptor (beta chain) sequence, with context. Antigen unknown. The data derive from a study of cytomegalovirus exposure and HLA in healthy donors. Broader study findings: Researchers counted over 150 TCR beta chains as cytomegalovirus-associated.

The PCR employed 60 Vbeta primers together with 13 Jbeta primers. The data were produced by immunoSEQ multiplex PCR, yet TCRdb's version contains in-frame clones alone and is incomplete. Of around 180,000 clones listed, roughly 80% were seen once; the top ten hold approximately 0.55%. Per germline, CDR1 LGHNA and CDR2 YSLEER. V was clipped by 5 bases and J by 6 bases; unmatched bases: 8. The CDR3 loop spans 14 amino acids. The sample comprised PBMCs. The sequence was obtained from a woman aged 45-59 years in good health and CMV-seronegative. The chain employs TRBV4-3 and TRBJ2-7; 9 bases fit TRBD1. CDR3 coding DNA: TGCGCCAGCAGCAAAGCCACGACAGGGGGCGAGCAGTACTTC. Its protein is CASSKATTGGEQYF.